These 31 T cell receptor beta chains were all obtained from the same sample, sequenced in a study of blood T cell repertoires in COVID-19. Here immunoSEQ multiplex PCR was the method, and the copy in TCRdb shows in-frame clones only, minus some. The repertoire holds about 210,000 clones, with under 90% as singletons. Material: PBMCs or T cells enriched from blood (not recorded which). The receptor set was obtained from a woman aged 50 to 60 with acute COVID-19.

The chain recombines TRBV7-2 with TRBJ2-7, with 7 bases matching TRBD1. Germline V gene sequence: CDR1 SGHTA, CDR2 FQGNSA. After removal of 4 bases from V and 3 bases from J, the junction contained 12 bases not matched to a gene. The CDR3 loop spans 16 amino acids. CDR3 amino acids: CASSYDTGVKGYEQYF. The CDR3 nucleotides are TGTGCCAGCAGCTACGATACAGGGGTTAAGGGCTACGAGCAGTACTTC.

The rearrangement uses TRBV19 and TRBJ1-2, with D tentatively TRBD1 (6 bases). The germline V and J ends were trimmed by 4 bases and 0 bases, with 18 bases remaining between them. This CDR3 region has 17 residues. The germline V gene encodes CDR1 LNHDA and CDR2 SQIVND (reference sequence). The CDR3 loop reads CASSTKGSRGSNYGYTF. The CDR3 DNA sequence: TGTGCCAGTAGTACTAAAGGCTCCAGGGGCTCTAACTATGGCTACACCTTC.

V is TRBV4-3 and J is TRBJ1-2; D is perhaps TRBD1 (5 bases). Trimming left V 2 bases short and J 3 bases short, with 10 bases between. There are 14 residues in the CDR3. The V gene's germline CDR1 is LGHNA and CDR2 YSLEER. CDR3 coding DNA: TGCGCCAGCAGCCAACCTGGGGCCTACTATGGCTACACCTTC. Amino acids: CASSQPGAYYGYTF.

The chain is built from TRBV19 and TRBJ2-6; possible D gene TRBD1, 5 bases. The V gene lost 3 bases and the J gene lost 2 bases, with 8 bases spanning the gap. The germline V gene encodes CDR1 LNHDA and CDR2 SQIVND (reference sequence). This CDR3 has 15 residues. The CDR3 loop is CASSIRGAGANVLTF. CDR3 DNA: TGTGCCAGTAGTATTAGGGGCGCTGGGGCCAACGTCCTGACTTTC.

The chain carries TRBV5-1 and TRBJ1-1, with D possibly TRBD1 on 5 matching bases. Looked up from germline, CDR1 is SGHRS and CDR2 is YFSETQ. Trimming shortened V by 0 bases and J by 4 bases, and 16 bases separated the two germline ends. There are 16 residues in the CDR3. CDR3 loop: CASSLAYRGAGTEAFF. The CDR3 region has the DNA TGCGCCAGCAGCTTGGCGTATAGGGGAGCGGGCACTGAAGCTTTCTTT.

V gene TRBV6-1 combines with J gene TRBJ1-6; 7 positions agree with TRBD1. Per the germline V gene, CDR1 is MNHNS and CDR2 is SASEGT. The V gene end was trimmed by 2 bases and the J gene end by 1 base; junction bases not matched to a gene: 8. CDR3 length: 18 residues. CDR3 nucleotides: TGTGCCAGCAGTGAACGGGGACTCAGGGGGTCCTATAATTCACCCCTCCACTTT. Translating it yields CASSERGLRGSYNSPLHF.

The CDR3 DNA is TGTGCCAGCAGTTTCATCTCCCAGGGTACCGGGGAGCTGTTTTTT. This translates into CASSFISQGTGELFF. The chain has TRBV28 and TRBJ2-2; perhaps TRBD1 as D (5 bases). V gave up 3 bases and J gave up 5 bases, with 13 bases separating them. The CDR3 is made up of 15 amino acids. Germline lookup yields CDR1 MDHEN and CDR2 SYDVKM. Using reference TRBV28 and TRBJ2-2 for the parts outside the CDR3, the full variable domain is DVKVTQSSRYLVKRTGEKVFLECVQDMDHENMFWYRQDPGLGLRLIYFSYDVKMKEKGDIPEGYSVSREKKERFSLILESASTNQTSMYLCASSFISQGTGELFFGEGSRLTVL.

To note about this clone: Within the sample, other DNA sequences also encode this same CDR3. The genes are TRBV29-1 and TRBJ2-5; D possibly corresponds to TRBD1 (6 bases). Trimming removed 7 bases at V and 4 bases at J, with 16 bases between. Germline V gene lookup returns CDR1 SQVTM and CDR2 ANQGSEA. The CDR3 spans 13 residues. CDR3 sequence: CSGGLGAGETQYF. The CDR3 region has the DNA TGCAGCGGGGGGTTGGGGGCTGGAGAGACCCAGTACTTC. The variable domain in full, completed from reference TRBV29-1 and TRBJ2-5, reads SAVISQKPSRDICQRGTSLTIQCQVDSQVTMMFWYRQQPGQSLTLIATANQGSEATYESGFVIDKFPISRPNLTFSTLTVSNMSPEDSSIYLCSGGLGAGETQYFGPGTRLLVL.

This rearrangement joins TRBV7-2 to TRBJ2-7; TRBD1 matches 7 bases. This CDR3 is built from 14 residues. The V and J ends lost 2 bases and 4 bases, in that order; junction bases with no gene match: 5. Germline-derived CDR1 and CDR2 are SGHTA and FQGNSA. CDR3 sequence (DNA): TGTGCCAGCAGCTTACGACAGGGTGTATACGAGCAGTACTTC. It is translated as CASSLRQGVYEQYF. The full variable domain, completed using reference TRBV7-2 and TRBJ2-7, is GAGVSQSPSNKVTEKGKDVELRCDPISGHTALYWYRQSLGQGLEFLIYFQGNSAPDKSGLPSDRFSAERTGGSVSTLTIQRTQQEDSAVYLCASSLRQGVYEQYFGPGTRLTVT.

There are a few counts of this clone. The genes are TRBV28 and TRBJ1-1; weak D call: TRBD1 (5 bases). The germline CDR1 and CDR2 sequences are MDHEN and SYDVKM. The length of the CDR3 is 14 residues. V lost 5 bases, J lost 0 bases, and 10 bases lay in between. CDR3: CASSPPTVNTEAFF. CDR3 DNA: TGTGCCAGCAGTCCACCGACAGTGAACACTGAAGCTTTCTTT.

This clone was observed a handful of times. The rearrangement links TRBV27 to TRBJ1-5; D gene unclear. Deletions cut 11 bases from V and 9 bases from J, with 8 bases between. The germline V gene encodes CDR1 MNHEY and CDR2 SMNVEV (reference sequence). The CDR3 runs 9 residues. CDR3 coding DNA: TGTGCCTTACCGCGGCCCCAGCATTTT. This translates into CALPRPQHF.

The chain recombines TRBV11-2 with TRBJ1-1; 7 nucleotides align to TRBD1. After removal of 0 bases from V and 0 bases from J, the junction contained 4 bases not matched to a gene. This CDR3 region has 16 residues. CDR1 is SGHAT, CDR2 FQNNGV, per germline. The CDR3 DNA reads TGTGCCAGCAGCTTAGATCTAGACAGGGTGAACACTGAAGCTTTCTTT. Protein: CASSLDLDRVNTEAFF.

The V gene is TRBV28, the J gene TRBJ1-6; D remains ambiguous. This CDR3 is built from 14 residues. Germline CDR1 MDHEN, CDR2 SYDVKM. V was cut by 3 bases and J by 10 bases, with 13 bases left in between. CDR3 sequence reads: CASSLGGLRSPLHF. CDR3 in DNA: TGTGCCAGCAGTTTGGGAGGGTTACGATCACCCCTCCACTTT.

V gene TRBV4-3 combines with J gene TRBJ2-7; possible D gene TRBD2, 6 bases. The CDR3 is 15 amino acids. Per the germline V gene, CDR1 is LGHNA and CDR2 is YSLEER. V gave up 2 bases and J gave up 4 bases, with 15 bases separating them. This CDR3 is CASSQQRDSRYEQYF. DNA for the CDR3: TGCGCCAGCAGCCAACAACGGGACTCCCGATACGAGCAGTACTTC.

This chain uses TRBV3-1 (or the pseudogene TRBV3-2) with TRBJ1-3; no reliable D call. Per germline, CDR1 LGHDT and CDR2 YNNKEL (reference sequence). The CDR3 is made up of 17 amino acids. V lost 0 bases to trimming and J lost 5 bases, with 17 bases between them. CDR3 nucleotides: TGTGCCAGCAGCCAAGACCCGACCGGGAGGATTCGAAACACCATATATTTT. Its protein is CASSQDPTGRIRNTIYF.

The genes are TRBV19 and TRBJ1-4; TRBD1 matches at 9 bases. V gave up 6 bases and J gave up 4 bases; unmatched junction bases: 3. Germline values: CDR1 LNHDA, CDR2 SQIVND (reference sequence). The CDR3 has 14 residues. The CDR3 nucleotides are TGTGCCAGTAGATGGGACAGGGATAATGAAAAACTGTTTTTT. As protein: CASRWDRDNEKLFF.

The genes are TRBV7-9 and TRBJ2-5, with TRBD2 identical over 7 bases. Germline CDR1 reads SEHNR; CDR2 reads FQNEAQ (reference sequence). V shed 4 bases and J 2 bases; nucleotides not matched to a gene: 13. The CDR3 totals 17 residues. The CDR3 nucleotides are TGTGCCAGCAGCTCAAGTGGCGCGGGAGTATCTCAAGAGACCCAGTACTTC. Its protein is CASSSSGAGVSQETQYF.

CDR3 bases: TGTGCCAGCAGCTTACCAAGGGGAGGGTCGACTGAAGCTTTCTTT. Protein sequence: CASSLPRGGSTEAFF. This sequence joins TRBV7-9 and TRBJ1-1, with D possibly being TRBD1 (5 bases). Trimming stripped 2 bases from V and 5 bases from J, with 15 bases between. There are 15 residues in the CDR3. Germline CDR1 SEHNR, CDR2 FQNEAQ (reference sequence). Full variable domain (missing parts from reference TRBV7-9 and TRBJ1-1): DTGVSQNPRHKITKRGQNVTFRCDPISEHNRLYWYRQTLGQGPEFLTYFQNEAQLEKSRLLSDRFSAERPKGSFSTLEIQRTEQGDSAMYLCASSLPRGGSTEAFFGQGTRLTVV.

V and J are TRBV6-5 and TRBJ2-2; 7 bases align to TRBD2. Germline V gene lookup returns CDR1 MNHEY and CDR2 SVGAGI. The CDR3 has 15 residues. V lost 10 bases, J lost 4 bases, and 12 bases stayed unmatched. CDR3 sequence (DNA): TGTGCCACCCAGCGGGATCCGGGAAGCACCGGGGAGCTGTTTTTT. Protein sequence: CATQRDPGSTGELFF.

This chain uses TRBV5-4 with TRBJ1-1; a weak D match, TRBD1 (5 bases). This CDR3 is 13 amino acids long. The germline V gene has CDR1 SGHNT and CDR2 YYREEE (reference sequence). V was shortened by 5 bases and J by 1 base, with 9 bases between the two germline ends. The chain's CDR3 is CASSLGENTEAFF. CDR3 DNA: TGTGCCAGCAGTTTAGGGGAGAACACTGAAGCTTTCTTT.

This chain uses TRBV30 with TRBJ2-2, with 10 bases identical to TRBD1. The CDR3 covers 15 residues. V gave up 7 bases and J gave up 5 bases; unmatched junction bases: 10. Germline lookup yields CDR1 GTSNPN and CDR2 SVGIG (reference sequence). This CDR3 reads CASPTPGQGTGELFF. CDR3 nucleotides: TGTGCCTCCCCTACCCCGGGACAGGGGACCGGGGAGCTGTTTTTT.

The V call is TRBV3-1 (or the pseudogene TRBV3-2), the J call TRBJ1-1; D is undetermined. The CDR3 runs 12 residues. Trimming removed 1 base from V and 5 bases from J, with 5 bases in between. Germline values: CDR1 LGHDT, CDR2 YNNKEL (reference sequence). The CDR3 DNA follows: TGTGCCAGCAGCCAAGCCGGGACTGAAGCTTTCTTT. Translation: CASSQAGTEAFF.

This chain connects TRBV7-2 to TRBJ2-2; D perhaps matches TRBD1 (6 bases). The CDR3 covers 14 residues. Germline CDR1 SGHTA, CDR2 FQGNSA. Trimming removed 7 bases from V and 4 bases from J, with 13 bases in between. The CDR3 region is CASTSQGTTGELFF. CDR3 in DNA: TGTGCCAGCACCTCACAGGGTACCACCGGGGAGCTGTTTTTT. The full variable domain, completed using reference TRBV7-2 and TRBJ2-2, is GAGVSQSPSNKVTEKGKDVELRCDPISGHTALYWYRQSLGQGLEFLIYFQGNSAPDKSGLPSDRFSAERTGGSVSTLTIQRTQQEDSAVYLCASTSQGTTGELFFGEGSRLTVL.

J is TRBJ2-7 and V is TRBV28; maybe TRBD2 (6 bases). Between the trimmed V and J ends, which lost 7 bases and 4 bases, there was a span of 14 bases. The CDR3 has 13 residues. Looked up from germline, CDR1 is MDHEN and CDR2 is SYDVKM. CDR3 protein: CASKGGRRYEQYF. The CDR3 DNA is TGTGCCAGCAAGGGAGGACGCCGTTACGAGCAGTACTTC.

The chain links TRBV24-1 to TRBJ2-5; 10 bases are shared with TRBD2. Germline V gene lookup returns CDR1 KGHDR and CDR2 SFDVKD. This CDR3 has 16 residues. Trimming removed 4 bases from V and 4 bases from J; junction bases left unmatched: 8. The CDR3 DNA reads as TGTGCCACCAGTGACCCGTCCCTAGCGGGAGTAGAGACCCAGTACTTC. Protein product: CATSDPSLAGVETQYF.

The gene calls are TRBV7-9 and TRBJ1-1, with a weak D call TRBD1 (6 bases). This CDR3 is 12 amino acids long. Germline V gives CDR1 SEHNR, CDR2 FQNEAQ (reference sequence). The germline V and J ends were trimmed by 5 bases and 6 bases, with 10 bases remaining between them. The DNA of the CDR3 is TGTGCCAGCAGCCTACAGGGTGCTGAAGCTTTCTTT. This sequence encodes CASSLQGAEAFF.

V usage is TRBV4-3 and J usage is TRBJ1-6; unclear D gene. The CDR3 spans 15 residues. CDR1 is LGHNA, CDR2 YSLEER, per germline. Trimming left V 0 bases short and J 9 bases short, with 12 bases between. CDR3 bases: TGCGCCAGCAGCCAAGATGGAGGGTACGGTTCACCCCTCCACTTT. Translation: CASSQDGGYGSPLHF.

The chain uses TRBV24-1 and TRBJ1-2, with TRBD1 matching over 12 bases. The CDR3 is made up of 17 amino acids. CDR1 is KGHDR, CDR2 SFDVKD, per germline. Unmatched junction bases numbered 12, after V lost 4 bases and J lost 7 bases. The CDR3 region has the DNA TGTGCCACCAGTGAGTCGGGACAGGGGGCGATCTTCGGTGGCTACACCTTC. The encoded protein is CATSESGQGAIFGGYTF.

J is TRBJ2-4 and V is TRBV15; 12 positions match TRBD2. V lost 1 base to trimming and J lost 0 bases; unmatched junction nucleotides: 13. The germline V gene has CDR1 LNHNV and CDR2 YYDKDF (reference sequence). The CDR3 sequence is 21 residues long. CDR3 sequence: CATSRVASGGGLSLAKNIQYF. The CDR3 nucleotides read TGTGCCACCAGCAGAGTGGCTAGCGGGGGGGGCCTATCCCTAGCCAAAAACATTCAGTACTTC.

The J gene is TRBJ2-4, the V gene TRBV7-8, with a weak D call TRBD1 (6 bases). CDR1 and CDR2 from the germline V gene are SGHVS and FQNEAQ. The germline V and J ends were trimmed by 1 base and 3 bases, with 16 bases remaining between them. The CDR3 spans 17 residues. The CDR3 here is CASSLVPGDGGKNIQYF. The CDR3 nucleotides are TGTGCCAGCAGCTTAGTCCCAGGGGATGGGGGCAAAAACATTCAGTACTTC.

CDR3 region: CASSQVRQGTGQYF. CDR3 DNA sequence: TGTGCCAGCAGCCAAGTGAGACAGGGTACGGGGCAGTACTTC. The chain recombines TRBV3-1 (or the pseudogene TRBV3-2) with TRBJ2-7, with 7 bases fitting TRBD1. The V and J ends lost 1 base and 9 bases, in that order; junction bases with no gene match: 9. Looked up from germline, CDR1 is LGHDT and CDR2 is YNNKEL (reference sequence). This CDR3 contains 14 residues.